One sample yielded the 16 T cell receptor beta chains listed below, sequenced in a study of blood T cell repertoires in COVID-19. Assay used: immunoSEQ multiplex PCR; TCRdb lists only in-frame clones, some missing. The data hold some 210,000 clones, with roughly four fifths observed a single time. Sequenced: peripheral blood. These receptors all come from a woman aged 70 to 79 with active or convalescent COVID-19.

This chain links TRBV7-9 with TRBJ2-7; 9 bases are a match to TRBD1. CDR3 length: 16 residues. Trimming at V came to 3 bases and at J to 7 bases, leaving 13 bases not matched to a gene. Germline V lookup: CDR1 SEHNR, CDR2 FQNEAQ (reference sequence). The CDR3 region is CASSLSFLGQGFEQYF. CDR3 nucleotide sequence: TGTGCCAGCAGCTTGTCCTTCCTTGGACAGGGGTTTGAGCAGTACTTC.

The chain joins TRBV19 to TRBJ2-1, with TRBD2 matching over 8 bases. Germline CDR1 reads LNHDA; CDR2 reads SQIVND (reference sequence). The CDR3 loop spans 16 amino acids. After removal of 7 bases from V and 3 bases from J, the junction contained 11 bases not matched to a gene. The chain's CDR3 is CASNRDGTRGYNEQFF. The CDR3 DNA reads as TGTGCCAGTAACCGAGACGGGACTAGGGGCTACAATGAGCAGTTCTTC.

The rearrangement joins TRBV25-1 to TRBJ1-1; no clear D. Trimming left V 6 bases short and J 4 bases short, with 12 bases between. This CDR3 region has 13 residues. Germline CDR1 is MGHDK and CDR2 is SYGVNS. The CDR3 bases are TGTGCCAGCAGCATAGTCCCGGGCACTGAAGCTTTCTTT. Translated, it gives CASSIVPGTEAFF.

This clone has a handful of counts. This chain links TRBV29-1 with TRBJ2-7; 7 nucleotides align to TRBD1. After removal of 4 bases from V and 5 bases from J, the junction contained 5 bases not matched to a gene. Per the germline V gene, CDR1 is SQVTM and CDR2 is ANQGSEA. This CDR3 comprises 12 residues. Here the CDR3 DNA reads TGCAGCGTTGGGACAGGTAAAAACGAGCAGTACTTC. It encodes CSVGTGKNEQYF.

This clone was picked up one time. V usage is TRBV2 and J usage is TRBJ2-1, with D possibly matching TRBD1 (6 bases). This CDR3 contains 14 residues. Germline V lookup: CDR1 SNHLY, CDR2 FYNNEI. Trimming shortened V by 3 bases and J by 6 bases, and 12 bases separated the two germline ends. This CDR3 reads CASSDRGLLNEQFF. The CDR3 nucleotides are TGTGCCAGCAGTGACAGGGGCCTTCTCAATGAGCAGTTCTTC.

The CDR3, as DNA: TGCGCCAGCAGCTTAATAAGCGCATCCTACAATGAGCAGTTCTTC. Encoded protein: CASSLISASYNEQFF. V usage is TRBV5-1 and J usage is TRBJ2-1; D is ambiguous. Germline loops: CDR1 SGHRS, CDR2 YFSETQ. The ends were cut back, 2 bases at V and 1 base at J, with 10 bases in the middle. CDR3 length equals 15 residues.

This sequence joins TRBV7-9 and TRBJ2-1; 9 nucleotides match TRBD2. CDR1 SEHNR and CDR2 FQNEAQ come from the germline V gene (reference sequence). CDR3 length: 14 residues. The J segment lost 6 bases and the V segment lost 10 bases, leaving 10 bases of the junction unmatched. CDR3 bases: TGTGCCACCGGCCGCGCGGGAGGGGGCAATGAGCAGTTCTTC. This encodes CATGRAGGGNEQFF.

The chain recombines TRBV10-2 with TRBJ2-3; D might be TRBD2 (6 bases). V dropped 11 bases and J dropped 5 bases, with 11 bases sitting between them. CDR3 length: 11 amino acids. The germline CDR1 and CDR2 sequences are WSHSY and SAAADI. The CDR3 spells CACTEGDTQYF. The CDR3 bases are TGCGCCTGTACGGAGGGAGATACGCAGTATTTT.

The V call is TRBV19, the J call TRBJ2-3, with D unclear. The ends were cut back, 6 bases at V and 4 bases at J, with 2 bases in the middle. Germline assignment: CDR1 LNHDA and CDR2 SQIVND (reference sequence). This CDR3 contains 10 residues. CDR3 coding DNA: TGTGCCAGTAGCGCAGATACGCAGTATTTT. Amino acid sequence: CASSADTQYF.

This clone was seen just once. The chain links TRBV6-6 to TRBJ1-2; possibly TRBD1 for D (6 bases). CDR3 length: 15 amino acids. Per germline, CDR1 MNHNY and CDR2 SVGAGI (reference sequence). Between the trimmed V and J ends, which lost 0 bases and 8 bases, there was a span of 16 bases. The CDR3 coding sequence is TGTGCCAGCAGTTACTCTTGGCAGGGACAAATGGGCTACACCTTC. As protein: CASSYSWQGQMGYTF.

The CDR3 spells CASSLVPGPRGREQYF. Here the CDR3 DNA reads TGTGCCAGCAGTTTGGTTCCGGGGCCCAGGGGTCGCGAGCAGTACTTC. This chain uses TRBV28 with TRBJ2-7; D perhaps matches TRBD1 (6 bases). V was trimmed by 3 bases and J by 6 bases, leaving 21 bases between them. Germline V CDR1 and CDR2: MDHEN, SYDVKM. This CDR3 is 16 amino acids long. The full variable domain, rest sourced from reference TRBV28 and TRBJ2-7, is DVKVTQSSRYLVKRTGEKVFLECVQDMDHENMFWYRQDPGLGLRLIYFSYDVKMKEKGDIPEGYSVSREKKERFSLILESASTNQTSMYLCASSLVPGPRGREQYFGPGTRLTVT.

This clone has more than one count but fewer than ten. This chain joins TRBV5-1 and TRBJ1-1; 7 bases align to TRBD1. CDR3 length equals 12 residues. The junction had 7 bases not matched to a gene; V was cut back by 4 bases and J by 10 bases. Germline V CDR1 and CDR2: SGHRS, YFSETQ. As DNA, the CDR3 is TGCGCCAGCAGCCACGACAGGGTACCAGCTTTCTTT. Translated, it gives CASSHDRVPAFF.

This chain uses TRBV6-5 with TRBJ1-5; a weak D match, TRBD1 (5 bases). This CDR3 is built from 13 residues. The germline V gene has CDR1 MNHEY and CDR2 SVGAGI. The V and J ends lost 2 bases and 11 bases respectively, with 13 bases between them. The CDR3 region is CASSYGQGTAQHF. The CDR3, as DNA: TGTGCCAGCAGTTACGGGCAGGGTACAGCCCAGCATTTT.

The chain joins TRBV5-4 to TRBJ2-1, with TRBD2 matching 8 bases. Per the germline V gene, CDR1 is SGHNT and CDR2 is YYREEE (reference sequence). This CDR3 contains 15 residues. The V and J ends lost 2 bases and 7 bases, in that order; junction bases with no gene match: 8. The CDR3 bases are TGTGCCAGCAGCTTTGGACTAGCCGGGCAAAATGAGCAGTTCTTC. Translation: CASSFGLAGQNEQFF.

CDR3 sequence (DNA): TGCGCCAGCAGCCCGACAGGGGGAAACACCATATATTTT. The encoded protein is CASSPTGGNTIYF. The chain uses TRBV4-1 and TRBJ1-3; the match to TRBD1 covers 7 bases. The CDR3 loop spans 13 amino acids. The germline V gene encodes CDR1 MGHRA and CDR2 YSYEKL. With 4 bases clipped from V and 4 bases from J, the junction kept 1 base outside the gene matches.

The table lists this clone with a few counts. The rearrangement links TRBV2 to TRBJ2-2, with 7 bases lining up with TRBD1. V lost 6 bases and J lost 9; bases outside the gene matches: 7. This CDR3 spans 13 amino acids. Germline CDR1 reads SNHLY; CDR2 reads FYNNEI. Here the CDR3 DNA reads TGTGCCAGCAGCCCAGGGGGACCCCGGGAGCTGTTTTTT. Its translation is CASSPGGPRELFF. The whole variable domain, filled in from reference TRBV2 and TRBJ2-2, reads EPEVTQTPSHQVTQMGQEVILRCVPISNHLYFYWYRQILGQKVEFLVSFYNNEISEKSEIFDDQFSVERPDGSNFTLKIRSTKLEDSAMYFCASSPGGPRELFFGEGSRLTVL.